The rows below give T cell receptor beta chains drawn from one sample of a study of cytomegalovirus exposure and HLA in healthy donors. Profiled with immunoSEQ multiplex PCR; TCRdb holds only in-frame clones, not every one. Among 250,000 to 350,000 clones listed, 75% to 90% were seen once. Specimen: PBMCs. The receptors were sampled from a man aged 35 to 55 in good health and CMV-seropositive. CDR3s include the opening cysteine and the closing phenylalanine or tryptophan.

v_gene: TRBV7-9; CDR3aa: CSSSLPGTGSYEQYF
v_gene: TRBV15; CDR3aa: CATSRVRGRRELFF
v_gene: TRBV7-6; CDR3aa: CASSLGRDEQYF
v_gene: TRBV4-1; CDR3aa: CASSQAETGGSYGYTF
v_gene: TRBV5-1; CDR3aa: CASRFVGAINEQFF
v_gene: TRBV2; CDR3aa: CASSEVEDTQYF
v_gene: TRBV19; CDR3aa: CASIRLAGAGELFF
v_gene: TRBV15; CDR3aa: CATSRVGTGINNEQFF
v_gene: TRBV27; CDR3aa: CASARYAIQPQHF
v_gene: TRBV9; CDR3aa: CASSRGGYEQYF
v_gene: TRBV7-9; CDR3aa: CASSLAGQGSYEQYF
v_gene: TRBV18; CDR3aa: CASSLTRTGTGEKLFF
v_gene: TRBV5-1; CDR3aa: CASSNGQDNEKLFF
v_gene: TRBV15; CDR3aa: CATSRGRDRGLNYGYTF
v_gene: TRBV11-2; CDR3aa: CASSVGLAETYEQYF
v_gene: TRBV28; CDR3aa: CASSSRDRSGNTIYF
v_gene: TRBV28; CDR3aa: CASSLGVAGNQPQHF